This TCR beta chain is from a study of blood T cell repertoires in COVID-19 (dated by TCRdb to about 2020). In terms of the full investigation: Collaborator samples came from the United States, Italy and Spain and covered acute and convalescent phases of COVID-19. The samples were drawn from the first 160 participants of the ongoing ImmuneRACE study and from 950 to 1,500 subjects provided by 6 global collaborators. Where HLA class I and class II types were available, the types were taken from metadata supplied by the sample provider, not from assay-based typing. The repertoires were made available in a free public database intended to serve as a resource for research on the immune response to SARS-CoV-2. The prospective study material was composed of cDNA or gDNA derived from T cells, B-cell-depleted T cells, or PBMCs. The sample metadata nearly always contained a de-identified subject ID, COVID-19 status, age in years and sex. Subjects who had been exposed to COVID-19, were actively infected with it, or had recovered from it provided the deeply sampled blood TCRbeta repertoires that made up the dataset.

From a lookup of the germline V gene, CDR1 and CDR2 are ENHRY and SYGVKD. V is trimmed back by 4 bases and J by 6 bases, and the junction contains 9 bases that no gene match accounts for. Including cysteine and phenylalanine, the CDR3 has 15 amino acids. Only CDR3 DNA remains: 45 bases, in frame from the first base. A word on this clone: Which antigen it targets is not known. Per-base quality was not reported, and no clone a single base away is much larger than it.

TCRbeta CDR3 regions were amplified from genomic DNA using the immunoSEQ Assay, a bias-controlled multiplex PCR. Turning to the authors' computational methods: The number of nucleated cells in each sample was estimated from the amplification of reference gene primers within the assay. To quantify the absolute abundance of each unique TCRbeta CDR3 rearrangement, sequence reads were collapsed and filtered. For each sample, productive Simpson clonality was calculated as the square root of Simpson's diversity index over productive rearrangements. TCRdb took this table from immuneACCESS and kept in-frame rearrangements with V and J called. Such tables lack part of the clones; where checked against another copy, unresolved V genes explain under half of the gap, and the rest is unexplained. V and J calls and clone size are given by that table; D and trimming were obtained from the DNA. This sample comprises roughly 150,000 clones, roughly 84% of them detected only once. Roughly a tenth of the sample rests with the top ten.

What the research found in general, with its limitations: The amount of clinical and demographic metadata varied by source and participant and was provided uncurated.

The collaborating institutions used their own protocols to collect whole blood in K2EDTA tubes. For TCRbeta analysis, collaborators shipped samples as frozen whole blood, isolated PBMCs, or DNA extracted from either of those sample types. The sequencing input was peripheral blood. The origin of this receptor is a woman of 80 years or more with active or convalescent COVID-19. The chain joins TRBV10-3 to TRBJ1-1, and TRBD1 matches 9 of the central bases. CDR3 loop: CAISGEDRGDSEAFF. The base sequence is TGTGCCATCAGTGGAGAGGACAGGGGTGATTCTGAAGCTTTCTTT.